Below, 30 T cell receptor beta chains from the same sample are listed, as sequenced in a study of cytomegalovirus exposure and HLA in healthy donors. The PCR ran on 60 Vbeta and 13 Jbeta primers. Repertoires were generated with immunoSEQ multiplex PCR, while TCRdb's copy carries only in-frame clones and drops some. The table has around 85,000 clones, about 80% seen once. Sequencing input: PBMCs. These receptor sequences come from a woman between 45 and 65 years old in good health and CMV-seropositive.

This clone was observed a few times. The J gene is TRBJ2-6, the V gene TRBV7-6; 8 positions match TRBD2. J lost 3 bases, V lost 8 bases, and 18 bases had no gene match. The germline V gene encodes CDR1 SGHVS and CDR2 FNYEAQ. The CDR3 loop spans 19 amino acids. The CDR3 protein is CASGVNPGGRNVGANVLTF. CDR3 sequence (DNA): TGTGCCAGCGGGGTGAATCCGGGGGGGCGCAATGTTGGGGCCAACGTCCTGACTTTC.

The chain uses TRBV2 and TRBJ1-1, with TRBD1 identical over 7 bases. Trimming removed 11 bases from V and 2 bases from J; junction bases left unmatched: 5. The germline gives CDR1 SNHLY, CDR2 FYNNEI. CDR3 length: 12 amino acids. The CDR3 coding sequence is TGTGCCCGAGGGACAGAAAACACTGAAGCTTTCTTT. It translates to CARGTENTEAFF. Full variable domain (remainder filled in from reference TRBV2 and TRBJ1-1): EPEVTQTPSHQVTQMGQEVILRCVPISNHLYFYWYRQILGQKVEFLVSFYNNEISEKSEIFDDQFSVERPDGSNFTLKIRSTKLEDSAMYFCARGTENTEAFFGQGTRLTVV.

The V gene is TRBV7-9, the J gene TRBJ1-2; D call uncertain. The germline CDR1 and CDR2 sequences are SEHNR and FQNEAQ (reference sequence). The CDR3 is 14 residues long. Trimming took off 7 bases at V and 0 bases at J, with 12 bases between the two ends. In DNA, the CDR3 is TGTGCCAGCATCAGAGGCGCAGCTAACTATGGCTACACCTTC. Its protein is CASIRGAANYGYTF.

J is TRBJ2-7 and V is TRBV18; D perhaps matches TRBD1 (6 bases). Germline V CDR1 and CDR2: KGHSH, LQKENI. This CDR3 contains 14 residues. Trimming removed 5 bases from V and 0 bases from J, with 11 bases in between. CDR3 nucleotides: TGTGCCAGCTCAGCAGGGGCCACCTCCTACGAGCAGTACGTC. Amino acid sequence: CASSAGATSYEQYV.

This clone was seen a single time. CDR3 coding DNA: TGTGCCAGCGCCCAGGGGGGCTCCTACGAGCAGTACGTC. Translated: CASAQGGSYEQYV. V usage is TRBV10-3 and J usage is TRBJ2-7, with D maybe TRBD1 (7 bases). The CDR3 loop spans 13 amino acids. Germline assignment: CDR1 ENHRY and CDR2 SYGVKD. The V end lost 10 bases, the J end lost 0 bases, and 13 bases lay between the germline ends.

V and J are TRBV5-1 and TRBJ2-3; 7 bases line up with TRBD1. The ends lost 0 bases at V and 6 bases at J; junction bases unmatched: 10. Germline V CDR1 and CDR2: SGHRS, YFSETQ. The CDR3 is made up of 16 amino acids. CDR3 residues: CASSLAEGGKGDTQYF. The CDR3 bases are TGCGCCAGCAGCTTGGCCGAAGGGGGCAAGGGGGATACGCAGTATTTT.

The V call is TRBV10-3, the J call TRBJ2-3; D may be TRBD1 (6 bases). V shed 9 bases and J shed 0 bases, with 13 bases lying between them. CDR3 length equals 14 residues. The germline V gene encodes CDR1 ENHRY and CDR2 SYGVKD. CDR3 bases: TGTGCCATTTCAGGGGTATTGAGCACAGATACGCAGTATTTT. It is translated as CAISGVLSTDTQYF.

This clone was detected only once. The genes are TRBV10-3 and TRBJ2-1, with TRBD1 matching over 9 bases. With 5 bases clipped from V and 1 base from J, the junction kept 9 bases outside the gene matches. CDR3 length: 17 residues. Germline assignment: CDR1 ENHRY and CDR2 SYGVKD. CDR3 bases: TGTGCCATCAGTCAGGGACAGGGTGGGGTATCCTACAATGAGCAGTTCTTC. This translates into CAISQGQGGVSYNEQFF.

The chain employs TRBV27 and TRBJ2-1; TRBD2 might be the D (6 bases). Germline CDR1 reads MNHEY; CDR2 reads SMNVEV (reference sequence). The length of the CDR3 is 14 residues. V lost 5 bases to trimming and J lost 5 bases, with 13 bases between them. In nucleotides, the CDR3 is TGTGCCAGCAGTCGTTCGGGGGTCCACAATGAGCAGTTCTTC. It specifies CASSRSGVHNEQFF.

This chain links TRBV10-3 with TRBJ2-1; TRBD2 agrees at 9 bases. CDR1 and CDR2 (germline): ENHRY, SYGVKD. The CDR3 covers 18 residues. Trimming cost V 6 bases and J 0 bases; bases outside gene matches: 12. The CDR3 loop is CAISPISGRPPSYNEQFF. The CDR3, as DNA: TGTGCCATCAGCCCCATCAGCGGGAGGCCCCCCTCCTACAATGAGCAGTTCTTC.

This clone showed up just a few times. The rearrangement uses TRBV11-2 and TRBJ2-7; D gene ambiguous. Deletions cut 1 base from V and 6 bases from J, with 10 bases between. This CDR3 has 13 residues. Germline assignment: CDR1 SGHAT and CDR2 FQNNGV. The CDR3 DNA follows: TGTGCCAGCAGCTTAGGGGATTGGGGCGAGCAGTACGTC. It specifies CASSLGDWGEQYV.

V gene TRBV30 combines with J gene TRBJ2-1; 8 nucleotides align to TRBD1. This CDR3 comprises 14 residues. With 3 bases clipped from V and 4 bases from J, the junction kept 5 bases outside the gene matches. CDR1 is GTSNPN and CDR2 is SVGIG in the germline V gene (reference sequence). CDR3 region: CAWSGQGPYNEQFF. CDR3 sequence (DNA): TGTGCCTGGAGCGGACAGGGACCGTACAATGAGCAGTTCTTC.

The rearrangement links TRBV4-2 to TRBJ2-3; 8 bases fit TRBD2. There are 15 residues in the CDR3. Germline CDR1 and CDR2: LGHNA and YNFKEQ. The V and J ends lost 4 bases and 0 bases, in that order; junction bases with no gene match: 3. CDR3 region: CASSLSGASTDTQYF. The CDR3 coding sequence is TGTGCCAGCAGCCTTAGCGGGGCTAGCACAGATACGCAGTATTTT.

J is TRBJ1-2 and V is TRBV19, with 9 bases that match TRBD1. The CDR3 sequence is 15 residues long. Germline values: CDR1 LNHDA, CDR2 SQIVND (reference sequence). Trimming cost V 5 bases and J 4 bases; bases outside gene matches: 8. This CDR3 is CASSFTGGGLYGYTF. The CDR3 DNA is TGTGCCAGTAGTTTTACAGGGGGCGGTCTCTATGGCTACACCTTC.

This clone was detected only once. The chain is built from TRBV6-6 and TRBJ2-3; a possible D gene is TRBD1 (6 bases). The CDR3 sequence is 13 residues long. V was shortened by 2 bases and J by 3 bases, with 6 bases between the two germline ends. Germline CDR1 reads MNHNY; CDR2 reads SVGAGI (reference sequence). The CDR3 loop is CASSYQGTDTQYF. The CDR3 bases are TGTGCCAGCAGTTACCAGGGGACAGATACGCAGTATTTT.

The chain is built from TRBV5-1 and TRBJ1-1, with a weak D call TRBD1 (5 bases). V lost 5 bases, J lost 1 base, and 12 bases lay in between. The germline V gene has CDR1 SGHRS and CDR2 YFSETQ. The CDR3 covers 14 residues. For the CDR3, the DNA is TGCGCCAGCAGGGTGGGGACTTCGAACACTGAAGCTTTCTTT. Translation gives CASRVGTSNTEAFF.

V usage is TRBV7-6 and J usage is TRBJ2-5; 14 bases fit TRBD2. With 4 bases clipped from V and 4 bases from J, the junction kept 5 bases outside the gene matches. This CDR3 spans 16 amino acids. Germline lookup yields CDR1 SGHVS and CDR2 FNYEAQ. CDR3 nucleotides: TGTGCCAGCAGCTCCCGACTAGCGGGAGGGGTAGAGACCCAGTACTTC. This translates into CASSSRLAGGVETQYF.

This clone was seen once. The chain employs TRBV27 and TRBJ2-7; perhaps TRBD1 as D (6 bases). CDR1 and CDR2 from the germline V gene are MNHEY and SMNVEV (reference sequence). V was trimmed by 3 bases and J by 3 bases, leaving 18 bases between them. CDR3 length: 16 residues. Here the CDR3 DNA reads TGTGCCAGCAGTTTGGCGAACAGGGCCCCCCTCTACGAGCAGTACGTC. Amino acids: CASSLANRAPLYEQYV.

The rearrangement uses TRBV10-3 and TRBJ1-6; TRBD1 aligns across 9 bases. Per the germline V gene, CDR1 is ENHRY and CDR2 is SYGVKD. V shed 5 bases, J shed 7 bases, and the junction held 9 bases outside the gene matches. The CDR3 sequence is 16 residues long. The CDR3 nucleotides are TGTGCCATCAGTTTCTCCCGGGACAGGGTAAATTCACCCCTCCACTTT. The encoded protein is CAISFSRDRVNSPLHF.

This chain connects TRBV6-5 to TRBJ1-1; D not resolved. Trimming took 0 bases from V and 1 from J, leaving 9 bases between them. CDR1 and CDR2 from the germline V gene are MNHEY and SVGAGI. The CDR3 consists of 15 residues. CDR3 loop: CASSYSYSGNTEAFF. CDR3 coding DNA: TGTGCCAGCAGTTACTCCTATTCAGGGAACACTGAAGCTTTCTTT.

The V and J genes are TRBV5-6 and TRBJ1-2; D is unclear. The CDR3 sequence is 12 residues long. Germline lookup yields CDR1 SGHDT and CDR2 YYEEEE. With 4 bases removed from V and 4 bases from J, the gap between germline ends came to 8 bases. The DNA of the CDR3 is TGTGCCAGCAGCCGGGTTAGCTATGGCTACACCTTC. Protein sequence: CASSRVSYGYTF.

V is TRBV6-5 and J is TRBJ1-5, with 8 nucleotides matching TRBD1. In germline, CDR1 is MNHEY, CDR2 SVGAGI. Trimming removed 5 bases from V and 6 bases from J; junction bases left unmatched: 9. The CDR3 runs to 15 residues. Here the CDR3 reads CASSTAGTGGQPQHF. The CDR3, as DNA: TGTGCCAGCAGTACAGCCGGGACAGGCGGTCAGCCCCAGCATTTT.

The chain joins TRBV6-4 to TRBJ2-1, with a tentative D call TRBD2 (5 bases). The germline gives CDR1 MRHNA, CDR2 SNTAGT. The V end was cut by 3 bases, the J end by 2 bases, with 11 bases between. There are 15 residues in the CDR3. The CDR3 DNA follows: TGTGCCAGCAGTGAAGCAGCGGACCCCTACAATGAGCAGTTCTTC. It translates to CASSEAADPYNEQFF.

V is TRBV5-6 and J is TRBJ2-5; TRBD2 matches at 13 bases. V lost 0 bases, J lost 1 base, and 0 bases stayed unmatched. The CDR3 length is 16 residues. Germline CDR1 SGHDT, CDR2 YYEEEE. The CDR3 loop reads CASSLGLAGGQETQYF. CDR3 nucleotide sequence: TGTGCCAGCAGCTTGGGACTAGCGGGGGGCCAAGAGACCCAGTACTTC.

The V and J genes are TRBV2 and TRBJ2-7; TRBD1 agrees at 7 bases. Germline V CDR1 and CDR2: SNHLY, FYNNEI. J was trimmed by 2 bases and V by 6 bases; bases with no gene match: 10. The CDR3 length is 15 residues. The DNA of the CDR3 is TGTGCCAGCAGCGAACCCCAGGGACAGCCCTACGAGCAGTACGTC. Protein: CASSEPQGQPYEQYV.

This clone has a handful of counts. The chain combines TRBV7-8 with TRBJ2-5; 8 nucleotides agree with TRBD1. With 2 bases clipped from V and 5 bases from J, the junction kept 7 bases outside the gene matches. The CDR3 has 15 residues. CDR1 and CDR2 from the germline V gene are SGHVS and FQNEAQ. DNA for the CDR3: TGTGCCAGCAGCTTAACCGGACAGGGTTTGGAGACCCAGTACTTC. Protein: CASSLTGQGLETQYF.

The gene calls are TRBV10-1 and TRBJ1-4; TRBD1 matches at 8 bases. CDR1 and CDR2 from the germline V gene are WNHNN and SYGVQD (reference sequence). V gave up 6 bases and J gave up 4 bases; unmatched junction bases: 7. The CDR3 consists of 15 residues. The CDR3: CASRGTTGDNEKLFF. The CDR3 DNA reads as TGCGCCAGCAGGGGTACGACAGGGGATAATGAAAAACTGTTTTTT.

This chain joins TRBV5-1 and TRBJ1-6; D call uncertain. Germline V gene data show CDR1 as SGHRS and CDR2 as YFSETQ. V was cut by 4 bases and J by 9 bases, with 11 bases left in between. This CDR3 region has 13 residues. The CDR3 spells CASSLSGSSPLHF. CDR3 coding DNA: TGCGCCAGCAGCCTCTCTGGTAGTTCACCCCTCCACTTT.

The DNA of the CDR3 is TGTGCCAGCAGCGTAGGGGAGGATGAGCAGTTCTTC. Protein product: CASSVGEDEQFF. The chain joins TRBV9 to TRBJ2-1; D perhaps matches TRBD2 (6 bases). Trimming removed 0 bases at V and 8 bases at J, with 6 bases between. The CDR3 runs to 12 residues. Germline CDR1 reads SGDLS; CDR2 reads YYNGEE.

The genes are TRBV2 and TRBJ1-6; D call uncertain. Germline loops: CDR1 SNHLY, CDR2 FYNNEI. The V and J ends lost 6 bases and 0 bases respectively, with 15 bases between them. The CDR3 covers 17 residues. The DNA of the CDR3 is TGTGCCAGCAGATCCAGAGGAGTTAGCTCCTATAATTCACCCCTCCACTTT. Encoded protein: CASRSRGVSSYNSPLHF.